These 2 T cell receptor beta chains came from one sample sequenced in a study of CD4+ T cells in melanoma. Data came from immunoSEQ multiplex PCR; TCRdb stores just in-frame clones and leaves some out. The sample yields about 11,000 clones, around 66% seen once. Sequencing input: cells from a culture (not recorded whether cultured in vitro). These receptors all come from a human donor with melanoma.

By share, this clone ranks as medium-sized. V usage is TRBV4-2 and J usage is TRBJ2-3; the match to TRBD2 covers 9 bases. This CDR3 comprises 17 residues. Germline assignment: CDR1 LGHNA and CDR2 YNFKEQ. Unmatched junction bases numbered 14, after V lost 4 bases and J lost 6 bases. This CDR3 is CASSRSSAGGLSDTQYF. For the CDR3, the DNA is TGTGCCAGCAGCCGATCCTCAGCGGGGGGCCTGTCGGATACGCAGTATTTT.

This chain joins TRBV11-3 and TRBJ2-2, with D maybe TRBD2 (5 bases). The V gene lost 4 bases and the J gene lost 5 bases, with 8 bases spanning the gap. This CDR3 is 13 amino acids long. CDR1 and CDR2 (germline): SGHNT, YENEEA. The CDR3: CASSWTRTGELFF. In nucleotides, the CDR3 is TGTGCCAGCAGCTGGACTCGAACCGGGGAGCTGTTTTTT.